The T cell receptor beta chain described here comes from a study of Graves' ophthalmopathy and Graves' hyperthyroidism. Study conclusions and caveats: Among expanded thyroid clonotypes above 0.001 frequency, most also occurred in blood.

Amplification of the TCR beta CDR3 regions used RNA transcripts (as template). The workflow started with a first-round RT-PCR run with HTBI primers and then moved on to a second-round multiplex PCR. TCRdb ran MiXCR on the multiplex PCR reads and lists one entry per CDR3 protein. The sample consists of about 210,000 distinct CDR3 sequences, roughly 29% of them appearing once. Trimming took 4 bases from V and 7 from J; bases not matched to a gene: 3. Germline CDR1 is LGHNA and CDR2 is YNFKEQ. The CDR3 extends over 14 amino acids. Disease in donors with ophthalmopathy had moderate-to-severe activity, CAS ≥3, NOSPECS ≥4 and under 3 months' duration. A diagnosis was made from clinical symptoms together with serum thyroxine, TRAb, thyroid ultrasound and orbital computed tomography. The PBMCs had their origin in roughly 9.4 ml of fresh peripheral blood. With respect to this clonotype: Its antigen remains unidentified.

The source is a man aged 45-60 years with Graves' ophthalmopathy. V is TRBV4-2 and J is TRBJ1-6; 8 bases align to TRBD1. The sample taken for sequencing was peripheral blood. The CDR3 loop reads CASSLGQENSPLHF. CDR3 in DNA: TGTGCCAGCAGCCTGGGACAGGAAAATTCACCCCTCCACTTT.